One and the same sample provided the 27 T cell receptor beta chains below, sequenced in a study of blood T cell repertoires in COVID-19. This table comes from immunoSEQ multiplex PCR, and its TCRdb copy is limited to in-frame clones, with some not included. The sample records around 470,000 clones, nearly 90% being singletons. Sequencing input: peripheral blood. Source of these receptors: a man between 18 and 29 years old with COVID-19, enrolled during active disease.

The V gene is TRBV11-3, the J gene TRBJ2-2; maybe TRBD2 (6 bases). The CDR3 is made up of 14 amino acids. Per the germline V gene, CDR1 is SGHNT and CDR2 is YENEEA. V gave up 5 bases and J gave up 6 bases, with 13 bases separating them. The CDR3 DNA follows: TGTGCCAGCAGCCCGACTAGAGGGGCCGGGGAGCTGTTTTTT. This sequence encodes CASSPTRGAGELFF.

This sequence joins TRBV5-4 and TRBJ1-2; 9 bases are shared with TRBD1. The V gene end was trimmed by 5 bases and the J gene end by 5 bases; junction bases not matched to a gene: 7. This CDR3 is built from 14 residues. The germline V gene has CDR1 SGHNT and CDR2 YYREEE (reference sequence). CDR3 sequence reads: CASSPDRGVYGYTF. The DNA of the CDR3 is TGTGCCAGCAGTCCGGACAGGGGTGTGTATGGCTACACCTTC.

V usage is TRBV4-1 and J usage is TRBJ1-5; TRBD1 might be the D (5 bases). V shed 1 base and J shed 6 bases, with 19 bases lying between them. Germline CDR1 MGHRA, CDR2 YSYEKL. The CDR3 has 17 residues. DNA for the CDR3: TGCGCCAGCAGCCAAGGGGGCGTCCCCCCTGAAAGTCAGCCCCAGCATTTT. It is translated as CASSQGGVPPESQPQHF.

V is TRBV19 and J is TRBJ1-1, with a possible D match to TRBD1 (6 bases). There are 15 residues in the CDR3. V was shortened by 5 bases and J by 1 base, with 14 bases between the two germline ends. In germline, CDR1 is LNHDA, CDR2 SQIVND (reference sequence). The DNA of the CDR3 is TGTGCCAGTAGTTTTGGACAGAGATCGAACACTGAAGCTTTCTTT. This sequence encodes CASSFGQRSNTEAFF.

The rearrangement joins TRBV6-5 to TRBJ2-4, with a possible D match to TRBD1 (5 bases). The CDR3 runs to 16 residues. Germline CDR1 and CDR2: MNHEY and SVGAGI. V was cut by 0 bases and J by 3 bases, with 12 bases left in between. The CDR3 nucleotides are TGTGCCAGCAGTTACTCCCAGGGCCGAGGCAAAAACATTCAGTACTTC. Protein product: CASSYSQGRGKNIQYF.

V and J are TRBV11-3 and TRBJ2-2; TRBD1 aligns across 10 bases. Germline trimming cut 3 bases from V and 7 bases from J; bases unmatched to any gene: 8. Germline values: CDR1 SGHNT, CDR2 YENEEA. CDR3 size: 16 residues. The CDR3 loop is CASSFFLGQGIGELFF. CDR3 coding DNA: TGTGCCAGCAGCTTCTTTCTGGGACAGGGGATCGGGGAGCTGTTTTTT.

V usage is TRBV5-1 and J usage is TRBJ1-1, with D perhaps TRBD1 (6 bases). In germline, CDR1 is SGHRS, CDR2 YFSETQ. The CDR3 is made up of 14 amino acids. V was trimmed by 2 bases and J by 5 bases, leaving 13 bases between them. This CDR3 reads CASSFNRVGTEAFF. The CDR3 coding sequence is TGCGCCAGCAGCTTTAACAGGGTCGGTACTGAAGCTTTCTTT.

This CDR3 is CASSLGQAGPYGYTF. In DNA form, the CDR3 reads TGTGCCAGCAGCTTAGGACAGGCAGGACCGTATGGCTACACCTTC. This sequence joins TRBV7-8 and TRBJ1-2, with D possibly TRBD1 on 6 matching bases. This CDR3 region has 15 residues. V lost 1 base and J lost 5, with 14 bases in between. Per the germline V gene, CDR1 is SGHVS and CDR2 is FQNEAQ.

The chain employs TRBV21-1 and TRBJ2-7; the DNA was not used to check the table's D call, TRBD1. TRBV21-1 is annotated as a pseudogene. The CDR3 totals 15 residues. The CDR3, as DNA: TGTGCCAGCAGCGATCAGACAGGGGGCAGGTGCGAGCAGTACTTC. It translates to CASSDQTGGRCEQYF.

The chain is built from TRBV7-8 and TRBJ2-1, with 14 bases matching TRBD2. Germline CDR1 is SGHVS and CDR2 is FQNEAQ. After removal of 1 base from V and 8 bases from J, the junction contained 4 bases not matched to a gene. The CDR3 is 16 amino acids. The CDR3 sequence is CASSLVGLAGAHEQFF. The CDR3 nucleotides are TGTGCCAGCAGCTTAGTGGGACTAGCGGGAGCCCATGAGCAGTTCTTC.

The J gene is TRBJ2-1, the V gene TRBV18, with 9 bases identical to TRBD2. Germline trimming cut 0 bases from V and 3 bases from J; bases unmatched to any gene: 3. The V gene's germline CDR1 is KGHSH and CDR2 LQKENI. The CDR3 is 16 amino acids. CDR3: CASSPPSGRLYNEQFF. In DNA form, the CDR3 reads TGTGCCAGCTCACCACCGAGCGGGAGGCTCTACAATGAGCAGTTCTTC.

The chain recombines TRBV30 with TRBJ1-1; D might be TRBD1 (5 bases). Germline V gene data show CDR1 as GTSNPN and CDR2 as SVGIG (reference sequence). The germline V and J ends were trimmed by 0 bases and 3 bases, with 8 bases remaining between them. This CDR3 is 13 amino acids long. The CDR3 reads CAWSVGGDTEAFF. As DNA, the CDR3 is TGTGCCTGGAGTGTGGGGGGGGACACTGAAGCTTTCTTT.

The chain links TRBV3-1 (or the pseudogene TRBV3-2) to TRBJ2-2; 12 nucleotides line up with TRBD2. Germline-derived CDR1 and CDR2 are LGHDT and YNNKEL (reference sequence). V trimming: 4 bases; J trimming: 6 bases; junction bases outside the gene matches: 9. The CDR3 is 17 amino acids. The CDR3 loop is CASSPRKTSGGSGELFF. The CDR3 DNA is TGTGCCAGCAGCCCGCGAAAGACTAGCGGGGGATCCGGGGAGCTGTTTTTT.

This clone was observed once. In nucleotides, the CDR3 is TGCGCCAGCAGCCAGAACGGGGGGGCAGATACGCAGTATTTT. Protein sequence: CASSQNGGADTQYF. The chain couples TRBV4-1 to TRBJ2-3; TRBD2 matches at 8 bases. The CDR3 loop spans 14 amino acids. Per the germline V gene, CDR1 is MGHRA and CDR2 is YSYEKL. V lost 3 bases, J lost 4 bases, and 3 bases stayed unmatched.

This clone was counted a single time. The V call is TRBV6-5, the J call TRBJ2-7; 9 bases align to TRBD1. Germline loops: CDR1 MNHEY, CDR2 SVGAGI. CDR3 size: 15 residues. V gave up 6 bases and J gave up 5 bases; unmatched junction bases: 11. As DNA, the CDR3 is TGTGCCAGCAGGCTCGCCGGGACAGGGCTCGACGAGCAGTACTTC. Translating gives CASRLAGTGLDEQYF.

The V call is TRBV7-3, the J call TRBJ2-1, with 12 nucleotides matching TRBD2. This CDR3 contains 15 residues. Germline V gene data show CDR1 as SGHTA and CDR2 as FQGTGA. V gave up 5 bases and J gave up 5 bases; unmatched junction bases: 4. The chain's CDR3 is CASSPTSGSDNEQFF. The CDR3 DNA sequence: TGTGCCAGCAGCCCGACTAGCGGGAGTGACAATGAGCAGTTCTTC.

The rearrangement joins TRBV5-8 to TRBJ2-3, with D hard to call. The germline V and J ends were trimmed by 4 bases and 0 bases, with 12 bases remaining between them. Germline CDR1 SGHTS, CDR2 YDEGEE. The CDR3 runs to 15 residues. CDR3 loop: CASSLESPSTDTQYF. DNA for the CDR3: TGTGCCAGCAGCCTCGAAAGCCCCAGCACAGATACGCAGTATTTT.

V is TRBV5-1 and J is TRBJ1-1; a weak D match, TRBD1 (6 bases). Trimming pared 2 bases from V and 3 bases from J, leaving 14 bases between. CDR1 is SGHRS, CDR2 YFSETQ, per germline. The CDR3 runs to 15 residues. The CDR3 region is CASSFVRGRDTEAFF. The CDR3 nucleotides read TGCGCCAGCAGCTTTGTCAGGGGCAGGGACACTGAAGCTTTCTTT.

The chain joins TRBV5-1 to TRBJ2-5; D ambiguous. The V gene's germline CDR1 is SGHRS and CDR2 YFSETQ. With 2 bases removed from V and 2 bases from J, the gap between germline ends came to 10 bases. There are 14 residues in the CDR3. Here the CDR3 DNA reads TGCGCCAGCAGCTTTTCGACTGATCAAGAGACCCAGTACTTC. This translates into CASSFSTDQETQYF.

The chain has TRBV5-5 and TRBJ2-7; no reliable D call. Germline V gene lookup returns CDR1 SGHKS and CDR2 YYEKEE (reference sequence). This CDR3 comprises 13 residues. The germline V and J ends were trimmed by 4 bases and 2 bases, with 10 bases remaining between them. Here the CDR3 DNA reads TGTGCCAGCAGCGCTCAGATTCCCTACGAGCAGTACTTC. Translated: CASSAQIPYEQYF.

This clone is a singleton in its sample. The rearrangement uses TRBV12-3 or TRBV12-4 and TRBJ1-4, with 7 bases that match TRBD1. The ends lost 3 bases at V and 7 bases at J; junction bases unmatched: 2. This CDR3 comprises 13 residues. This CDR3 reads CASSLTGSEKLFF. The CDR3 coding sequence is TGTGCCAGCAGTTTGACAGGGAGTGAAAAACTGTTTTTT.

J is TRBJ2-7 and V is TRBV24-1; TRBD1 agrees at 7 bases. The CDR3 contains 14 residues. The V and J ends lost 5 bases and 2 bases, in that order; junction bases with no gene match: 5. The germline gives CDR1 KGHDR, CDR2 SFDVKD. Written as DNA, the CDR3 is TGTGCCACCAGTGGCGCACAGGGGCCCTACGAGCAGTACTTC. Translation gives CATSGAQGPYEQYF.

The V gene is TRBV25-1, the J gene TRBJ1-2; D is uncertain. The CDR3 has 13 residues. Germline CDR1 reads MGHDK; CDR2 reads SYGVNS. V was cut by 6 bases and J by 8 bases, with 16 bases left in between. The CDR3 DNA reads as TGTGCCAGCAGCCCTACAAACCGAGGGGGCTACACCTTC. Protein: CASSPTNRGGYTF.

V gene TRBV7-3 combines with J gene TRBJ2-7; D is ambiguous. Trimming pared 0 bases from V and 2 bases from J, leaving 20 bases between. This CDR3 is 18 amino acids long. The germline gives CDR1 SGHTA, CDR2 FQGTGA. The CDR3 loop reads CASSLTFFPGLNTYEQYF. In nucleotides, the CDR3 is TGTGCCAGCAGCTTAACGTTTTTCCCCGGTCTCAATACCTACGAGCAGTACTTC. Full variable domain (rest looked up from reference TRBV7-3 and TRBJ2-7): GAGVSQTPSNKVTEKGKYVELRCDPISGHTALYWYRQSLGQGPEFLIYFQGTGAADDSGLPNDRFFAVRPEGSVSTLKIQRTERGDSAVYLCASSLTFFPGLNTYEQYFGPGTRLTVT.

This clone was seen only a few times. The rearrangement joins TRBV27 to TRBJ1-4; tentative D call: TRBD1 (6 bases). The V end was cut by 5 bases, the J end by 9 bases, with 16 bases between. CDR1 is MNHEY and CDR2 is SMNVEV in the germline V gene (reference sequence). The CDR3 has 14 amino acids. In DNA form, the CDR3 reads TGTGCCAGCAGTCCAGGGACAACCCCCCAAAAACTGTTTTTT. It translates to CASSPGTTPQKLFF.

This clone was detected many times. The chain carries TRBV2 and TRBJ2-7, with D tentatively TRBD2 (7 bases). The CDR3 is 16 residues long. Germline CDR1 and CDR2: SNHLY and FYNNEI. Deletions cut 5 bases from V and 6 bases from J, with 23 bases between. This CDR3 reads CASSLITGGHSSEQYF. CDR3 nucleotide sequence: TGTGCCAGCAGTCTTATAACGGGGGGCCACAGCTCCGAGCAGTACTTC.

The rearrangement joins TRBV2 to TRBJ1-1; weak D call: TRBD1 (6 bases). Germline V gene data show CDR1 as SNHLY and CDR2 as FYNNEI. Trimming shortened V by 3 bases and J by 4 bases, and 9 bases separated the two germline ends. The CDR3 covers 13 residues. The CDR3 DNA follows: TGTGCCAGCAGTGATCTAGGGGGCACTGAAGCTTTCTTT. Its protein is CASSDLGGTEAFF.